These 17 T cell receptor beta chains came from one sample sequenced in a study of molecular identifiers for immune sequencing clone quantification. MiXCR was run by TCRdb on the PCR reads, yielding one entry per CDR3 protein. The profile shows hundreds of thousands of distinct CDR3 sequences, 15% to 20% of them singletons. The material sequenced was naive CD8+ T cells from blood, with Jurkat cell RNA spiked in. Documented subset: FACS-sorted CD8+CD4-CCR7+CD45RA+ naive T cells. The receptors were sampled from a human donor in good health. Some libraries in this study had Jurkat cell RNA spiked in.

In the case of this clonotype: One junction end disagrees with the germline gene, perhaps due to a read error. This chain joins TRBV7-9 and TRBJ1-2; 7 bases match TRBD1. The CDR3 totals 12 residues. Germline CDR1 SEHNR, CDR2 FQNEAQ (reference sequence). Here the CDR3 reads CASSLSNRGAIF. Written as DNA, the CDR3 is TGTGCCAGCAGCTTATCAAACAGGGGAGCTATTTTC. Full variable domain (remainder filled in from reference TRBV7-9 and TRBJ1-2): DTGVSQNPRHKITKRGQNVTFRCDPISEHNRLYWYRQTLGQGPEFLTYFQNEAQLEKSRLLSDRFSAERPKGSFSTLEIQRTEQGDSAMYLCASSLSNRGAIFGSGTRLTVV.

This clonotype was seen many times. This sequence joins TRBV29-1 and TRBJ1-1, with TRBD1 identical over 7 bases. Germline CDR1 reads SQVTM; CDR2 reads ANQGSEA. The CDR3 totals 12 residues. The V and J ends lost 5 bases and 5 bases, in that order; junction bases with no gene match: 5. The CDR3 coding sequence is TGCAGCGTTCCGACAGGGAGTACTGAAGCTTTCTTT. It yields the protein CSVPTGSTEAFF.

Details on this clonotype: A much bigger clone sits one base away, suggesting this may be a read error. The J gene is TRBJ1-2, the V gene TRBV13; 8 bases match TRBD1. V gave up 7 bases and J gave up 7 bases; unmatched junction bases: 8. Germline CDR1 is PRHDT and CDR2 is FYEKMQ (reference sequence). This CDR3 is built from 13 residues. Here the CDR3 DNA reads TGTGCCAGCAATCGACAGGGGTTTATTGGCTACACCTTC. Its translation: CASNRQGFIGYTF.

This clonotype occurred many times. Written as DNA, the CDR3 is TGTGCCAGCAGCCAAGTTTCCAGTCCCGGGGAGCTGTTTTTT. Residues: CASSQVSSPGELFF. The chain employs TRBV3-1 and TRBJ2-2; D ambiguous. The CDR3 is 14 amino acids. V gave up 1 base and J gave up 6 bases, with 9 bases separating them. Germline values: CDR1 LGHDT, CDR2 YNNKEL (reference sequence).

This clonotype was seen at least ten times. J is TRBJ2-3 and V is TRBV12-3 or TRBV12-4, with TRBD2 identical over 11 bases. Germline trimming cut 5 bases from V and 1 base from J; bases unmatched to any gene: 5. The CDR3 extends over 16 amino acids. The CDR3 loop reads CASSPLLAGGTDTQYF. The CDR3 DNA reads as TGTGCCAGCAGTCCGCTACTAGCGGGAGGCACAGATACGCAGTATTTT.

This clonotype was picked up many times. The chain combines TRBV4-1 with TRBJ2-7; TRBD2 matches at 8 bases. Losses at the gene ends were 4 bases for V and 4 bases for J; bases not matched to a gene: 9. In germline, CDR1 is MGHRA, CDR2 YSYEKL. CDR3 length equals 15 residues. The CDR3 region has the DNA TGCGCCAGCAGCCCCGGCTCAGCGGGGGAGTACGAGCAGTACTTC. It specifies CASSPGSAGEYEQYF.

This clonotype was found a few times. J is TRBJ2-1 and V is TRBV11-2; D perhaps matches TRBD1 (6 bases). The length of the CDR3 is 15 residues. V gave up 3 bases and J gave up 8 bases, with 17 bases separating them. In germline, CDR1 is SGHAT, CDR2 FQNNGV. In DNA form, the CDR3 reads TGTGCCAGCAGCTTTCACAGGGCCCAGATTTATGAGCAGTTCTTC. Its protein is CASSFHRAQIYEQFF.

This clonotype was recorded at least ten times. The chain recombines TRBV2 with TRBJ2-3; D not certain. Germline CDR1 and CDR2: SNHLY and FYNNEI. The V end lost 3 bases, the J end lost 4 bases, and 8 bases lay between the germline ends. CDR3 size: 13 residues. CDR3 sequence: CASSDVYSDTQYF. CDR3 coding DNA: TGTGCCAGCAGTGATGTTTACTCAGATACGCAGTATTTT.

Concerning this clonotype itself: The junction departs from germline at one end; a sequencing error may be responsible. The V and J genes are TRBV27 and TRBJ2-1, with 11 bases fitting TRBD2. CDR1 and CDR2 (germline): MNHEY, SMNVEV (reference sequence). This CDR3 spans 16 amino acids. CDR3 sequence reads: CAGSVLAGGPYNEQFF. The CDR3 coding sequence is TGTGCCGGCAGTGTTCTAGCGGGAGGCCCCTACAATGAGCAGTTCTTC.

About this clonotype itself: A much larger clone sits a single nucleotide away, making a read error possible. Likely a read error: the CDR3 ends without its conserved phenylalanine or tryptophan. The DNA is left out, because the CDR3 cannot be placed on it with certainty; the CDR3 is given as TCRdb lists it. The chain uses TRBV28 and TRBJ1-1; the D call TRBD1 from the table was never checked on the DNA. The CDR3 totals 10 residues, both ends included. Germline lookup yields CDR1 MDHEN and CDR2 SYDVKM. CDR3 region: CASSGRGSFS.

This clonotype has a count of ten or more. The chain recombines TRBV20-1 with TRBJ2-3, with D possibly TRBD2 on 5 matching bases. The CDR3 is 15 amino acids. CDR1 DFQATT and CDR2 SNEGSKA come from the germline V gene (reference sequence). V was trimmed by 3 bases and J by 2 bases, leaving 15 bases between them. In nucleotides, the CDR3 is TGCAGTGCTAGGGACCCAGCGGAGGCCACAGATACGCAGTATTTT. Its translation: CSARDPAEATDTQYF.

This sequence joins TRBV9 and TRBJ1-4; D possibly corresponds to TRBD1 (5 bases). Germline V lookup: CDR1 SGDLS, CDR2 YYNGEE. V lost 3 bases to trimming and J lost 7 bases, with 16 bases between them. There are 15 residues in the CDR3. CDR3 protein: CASSARGSLVEKLFF. CDR3 nucleotides: TGTGCCAGCAGCGCACGGGGGTCTCTCGTTGAAAAACTGTTTTTT.

This clonotype was recorded at least ten times. The chain uses TRBV4-3 and TRBJ2-4; TRBD2 matches 12 bases. This CDR3 has 17 residues. The V gene end was trimmed by 0 bases and the J gene end by 4 bases; junction bases not matched to a gene: 4. Per germline, CDR1 LGHNA and CDR2 YSLEER. CDR3 protein: CASSQDWGTSGKNIQYF. In DNA, the CDR3 is TGCGCCAGCAGCCAAGATTGGGGGACTAGCGGGAAAAACATTCAGTACTTC.

This clonotype was seen many times. The chain couples TRBV5-1 to TRBJ2-5; the D gene is possibly TRBD1 (6 bases). This CDR3 region has 15 residues. V was pared by 4 bases and J by 4 bases, with 17 bases between. CDR1 and CDR2 from the germline V gene are SGHRS and YFSETQ. The CDR3 is CASSGERGRGETQYF. DNA of the CDR3: TGCGCCAGCAGCGGCGAAAGGGGGAGAGGAGAGACCCAGTACTTC.

This clonotype was detected ten times or more. The chain carries TRBV29-1 and TRBJ2-3; D unclear. The CDR3 is 12 amino acids. Germline V CDR1 and CDR2: SQVTM, ANQGSEA. The germline V and J ends were trimmed by 6 bases and 3 bases, with 10 bases remaining between them. CDR3 loop: CSVTQITDTQYF. CDR3 sequence (DNA): TGCAGCGTCACACAGATTACAGATACGCAGTATTTT.

A note on this clonotype: A much larger clone lies a single base off, so this may be a read error. V gene TRBV5-4 combines with J gene TRBJ2-3; the D call may be TRBD1 or TRBD2 (5 bases each). The germline gives CDR1 SGHNT, CDR2 YYREEE (reference sequence). The length of the CDR3 is 14 residues. V was clipped by 7 bases and J by 4 bases, with 16 bases between them. The CDR3 loop reads CASGPPGTSDTQYF. CDR3 nucleotide sequence: TGTGCCAGCGGCCCGCCAGGGACCTCAGATACGCAGTATTTT.

This clonotype appeared many times. V and J are TRBV7-2 and TRBJ1-5; TRBD1 agrees at 7 bases. Germline-derived CDR1 and CDR2 are SGHTA and FQGNSA. The CDR3 runs 15 residues. Germline trimming cut 4 bases from V and 7 bases from J; bases unmatched to any gene: 10. CDR3 in DNA: TGTGCCAGCAGCTCTACAGGGGTAAGAGGACAGCCCCAGCATTTT. As protein: CASSSTGVRGQPQHF.